This T cell receptor (beta chain) was captured in a study of cytomegalovirus exposure and HLA in healthy donors. General study results and limits: The likely explanation for a cluster of highly shared sequence variants was sequencing artifact. A later analysis found most CMV-associated TCR beta chains apparently HLA-restricted.

Researchers ran the PCR with 60 Vbeta and 13 Jbeta primers. The repertoire was sequenced with immunoSEQ multiplex PCR; TCRdb's copy has only in-frame clones and lacks some. Here the sample spans some 70,000 clones, roughly 74% being singletons. In the case of this clone: The antigen remains undetermined.

The V end was cut by 6 bases, the J end by 8 bases, with 10 bases between. CDR1 is LNHDA and CDR2 is SQIVND in the germline V gene (reference sequence). The CDR3 length is 11 residues. Sequencing input: PBMCs. This sequence originates from a man aged 18 to 30 in good health and CMV-seropositive. This chain links TRBV19 with TRBJ1-1; tentatively, D is TRBD1 (6 bases). The chain's CDR3 is CASRWTAEAFF. The DNA for the CDR3 is TGTGCCAGTAGGTGGACAGCAGAAGCTTTCTTT.